This T cell receptor beta chain was found in a study of identical twins. TCRdb ran MiXCR on the 5' RACE reads and lists one entry per CDR3 protein. The sample has around 470,000 distinct CDR3 sequences; more than 13% are singletons. CDR3 size: 16 residues. Germline loops: CDR1 SEHNR, CDR2 FQNEAQ (reference sequence). The ends were cut back, 5 bases at V and 5 bases at J, with 18 bases in the middle. Study observations and caveats: Modeled out-of-frame TCR alpha sharing in monozygotic twins fell below observed levels.

In regard to this clonotype: Its antigen is unknown.

Among all donors, each was a healthy Caucasian. The sample also formed part of further work on yellow fever vaccine responses in identical twins.

The sequenced sample consisted of CD4+ T cells sorted from blood. The genes are TRBV7-9 and TRBJ2-2; perhaps D is TRBD1 or TRBD2 (5 bases each). The TCR comes from a woman aged 18-29 years in good health. CDR3 sequence reads: CASSLGSTGQTGELFF. In DNA, the CDR3 is TGTGCCAGCAGCCTGGGGTCGACGGGGCAGACCGGGGAGCTGTTTTTT.